The text below deals with one T cell receptor beta chain. The antigen is undetermined. The sample comes from a study of OX40 agonist ivuxolimab in advanced cancers. In the study overall: Intravenous ivuxolimab at 0.01 to 10 mg/kg was given to patients every 2 weeks. With a range of roughly 20 to 90, age averaged about 58 years, and about 83% were male.

Measured with immunoSEQ multiplex PCR; TCRdb has only the in-frame clones, and not every one. The repertoire includes 60,000 to 85,000 clones, roughly 80% of them detected once, and 6% to 8% sits in the top ten. Trimming removed 4 bases at V and 4 bases at J, with 20 bases between. CDR1 and CDR2 (germline): SGHNT, YYREEE (reference sequence). The CDR3 covers 16 residues. Study findings and constraints: Dosing at 0.1 to 3.0 mg/kg was accompanied by clonal expansion of CD4+ and CD8+ blood T cells by week 6.

The J gene is TRBJ2-5, the V gene TRBV5-4; the D gene is possibly TRBD2 (6 bases). The clonotype comes from an adult with an advanced solid tumor such as melanoma, head and neck, liver or kidney cancer. This sample comprised CD4+ or CD8+ T cells sorted from blood, obtained in a trial of the OX40 agonist ivuxolimab. The CDR3 sequence is CASSIPDSGGGETQYF. The CDR3 coding sequence is TGTGCCAGCAGCATACCAGACTCTGGGGGAGGAGAGACCCAGTACTTC.